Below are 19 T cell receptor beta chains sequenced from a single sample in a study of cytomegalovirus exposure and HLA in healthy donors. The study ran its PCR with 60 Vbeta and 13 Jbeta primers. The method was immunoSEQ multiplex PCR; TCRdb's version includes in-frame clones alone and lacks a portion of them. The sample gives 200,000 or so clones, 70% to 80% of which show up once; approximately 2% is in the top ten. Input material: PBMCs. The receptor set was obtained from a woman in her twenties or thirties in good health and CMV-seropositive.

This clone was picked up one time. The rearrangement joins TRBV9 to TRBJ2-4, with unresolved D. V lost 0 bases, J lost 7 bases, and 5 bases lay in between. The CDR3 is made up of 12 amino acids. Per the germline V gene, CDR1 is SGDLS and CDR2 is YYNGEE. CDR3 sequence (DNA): TGTGCCAGCAGCGTAGATGAGAACATTCAGTACTTC. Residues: CASSVDENIQYF.

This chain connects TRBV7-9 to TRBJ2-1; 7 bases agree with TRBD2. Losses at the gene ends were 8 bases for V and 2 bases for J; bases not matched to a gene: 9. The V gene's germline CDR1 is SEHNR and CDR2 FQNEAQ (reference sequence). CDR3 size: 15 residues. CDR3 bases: TGTGCCAGCTGGACGCCCCGGGGGGCCTACAATGAGCAGTTCTTC. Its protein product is CASWTPRGAYNEQFF.

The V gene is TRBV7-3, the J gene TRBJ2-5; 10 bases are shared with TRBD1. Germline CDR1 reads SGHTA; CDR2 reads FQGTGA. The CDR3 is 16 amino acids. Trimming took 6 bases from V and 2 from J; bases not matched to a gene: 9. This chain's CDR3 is CASRKTGTGVQETQYF. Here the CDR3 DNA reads TGTGCCAGCAGGAAAACTGGGACAGGGGTACAAGAGACCCAGTACTTC.

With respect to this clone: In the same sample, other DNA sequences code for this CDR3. The CDR3 DNA is TGTGCCAGCAGCGTAGCCCTCGACAGGGGGCAAGAGACCCAGTACTTC. This codes for CASSVALDRGQETQYF. This chain uses TRBV9 with TRBJ2-5; 9 nucleotides match TRBD1. Germline trimming cut 0 bases from V and 2 bases from J; bases unmatched to any gene: 5. The CDR3 contains 16 residues. The germline V gene has CDR1 SGDLS and CDR2 YYNGEE.

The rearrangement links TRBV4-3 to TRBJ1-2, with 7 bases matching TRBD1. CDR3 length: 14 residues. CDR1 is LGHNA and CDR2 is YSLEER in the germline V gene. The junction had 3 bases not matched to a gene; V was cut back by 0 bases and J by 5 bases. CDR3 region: CASSQELQGYGYTF. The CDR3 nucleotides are TGCGCCAGCAGCCAAGAATTACAGGGGTATGGCTACACCTTC.

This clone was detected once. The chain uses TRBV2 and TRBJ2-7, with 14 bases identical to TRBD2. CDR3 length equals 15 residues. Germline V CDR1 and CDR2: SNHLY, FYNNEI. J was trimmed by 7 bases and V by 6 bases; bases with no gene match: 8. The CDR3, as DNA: TGTGCCAGCAGACGACTAGCGGGGGGGCGGGGGGAGCAGTACTTC. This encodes CASRRLAGGRGEQYF. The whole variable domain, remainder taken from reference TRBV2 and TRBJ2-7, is EPEVTQTPSHQVTQMGQEVILRCVPISNHLYFYWYRQILGQKVEFLVSFYNNEISEKSEIFDDQFSVERPDGSNFTLKIRSTKLEDSAMYFCASRRLAGGRGEQYFGPGTRLTVT.

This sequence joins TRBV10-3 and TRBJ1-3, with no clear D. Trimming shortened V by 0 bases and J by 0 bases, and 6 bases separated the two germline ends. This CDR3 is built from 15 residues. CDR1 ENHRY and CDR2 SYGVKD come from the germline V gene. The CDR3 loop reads CAISESGSSGNTIYF. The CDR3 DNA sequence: TGTGCCATCAGTGAGTCTGGCAGCTCTGGAAACACCATATATTTT.

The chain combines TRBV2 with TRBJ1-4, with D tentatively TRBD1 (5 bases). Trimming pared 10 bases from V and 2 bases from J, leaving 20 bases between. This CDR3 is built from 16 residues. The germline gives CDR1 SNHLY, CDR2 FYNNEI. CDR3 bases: TGTGCCACCAAGGGGTCCAGTGGGGCCACTAATGAAAAACTGTTTTTT. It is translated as CATKGSSGATNEKLFF.

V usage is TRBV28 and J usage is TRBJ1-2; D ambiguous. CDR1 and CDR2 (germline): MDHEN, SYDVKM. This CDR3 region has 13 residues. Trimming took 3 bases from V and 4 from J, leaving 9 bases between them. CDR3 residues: CASSFSVGYGYTF. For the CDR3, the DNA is TGTGCCAGCAGTTTTTCGGTTGGCTATGGCTACACCTTC.

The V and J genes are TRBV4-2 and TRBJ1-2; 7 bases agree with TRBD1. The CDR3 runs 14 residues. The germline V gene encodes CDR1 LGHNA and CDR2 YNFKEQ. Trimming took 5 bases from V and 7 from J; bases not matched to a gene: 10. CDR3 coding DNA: TGTGCCAGCAGCTCCCAGGGGGAGTTTGGTGGCTACACCTTC. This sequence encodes CASSSQGEFGGYTF.

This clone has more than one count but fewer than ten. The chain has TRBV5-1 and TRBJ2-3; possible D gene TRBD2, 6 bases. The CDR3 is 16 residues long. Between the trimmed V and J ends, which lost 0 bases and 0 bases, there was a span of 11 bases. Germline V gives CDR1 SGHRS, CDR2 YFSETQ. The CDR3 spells CASSLDLGTSTDTQYF. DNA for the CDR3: TGCGCCAGCAGCTTGGATCTGGGGACTAGCACAGATACGCAGTATTTT.

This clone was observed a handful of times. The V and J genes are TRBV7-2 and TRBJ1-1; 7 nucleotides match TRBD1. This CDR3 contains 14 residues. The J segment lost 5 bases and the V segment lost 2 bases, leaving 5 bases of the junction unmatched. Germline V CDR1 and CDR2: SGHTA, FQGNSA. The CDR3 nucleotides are TGTGCCAGCAGCTTAAGACAGGGCTTGACTGAAGCTTTCTTT. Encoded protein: CASSLRQGLTEAFF.

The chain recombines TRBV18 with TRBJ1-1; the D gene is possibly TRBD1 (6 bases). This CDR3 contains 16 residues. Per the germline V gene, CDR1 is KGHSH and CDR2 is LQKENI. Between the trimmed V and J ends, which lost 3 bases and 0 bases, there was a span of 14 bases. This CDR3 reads CASSPGTGHLNTEAFF. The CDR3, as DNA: TGTGCCAGCTCACCCGGAACGGGACACCTGAACACTGAAGCTTTCTTT.

This chain's CDR3 is CASTQGGGNQPQHF. In DNA, the CDR3 is TGTGCCAGTACCCAGGGTGGGGGCAATCAGCCCCAGCATTTT. V gene TRBV19 combines with J gene TRBJ1-5; TRBD1 is a possible D gene (5 bases). This CDR3 region has 14 residues. Trimming shortened V by 7 bases and J by 2 bases, and 12 bases separated the two germline ends. Germline V gene sequence: CDR1 LNHDA, CDR2 SQIVND (reference sequence). Based on the CDR3 plus reference TRBV19 and TRBJ1-5, the full variable domain is DGGITQSPKYLFRKEGQNVTLSCEQNLNHDAMYWYRQDPGQGLRLIYYSQIVNDFQKGDIAEGYSVSREKKESFPLTVTSAQKNPTAFYLCASTQGGGNQPQHFGDGTRLSIL.

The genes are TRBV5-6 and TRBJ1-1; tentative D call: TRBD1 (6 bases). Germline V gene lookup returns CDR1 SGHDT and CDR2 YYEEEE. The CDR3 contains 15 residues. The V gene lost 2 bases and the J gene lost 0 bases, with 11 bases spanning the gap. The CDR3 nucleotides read TGTGCCAGCAGCTTAGAGTGGGGGCTGAACACTGAAGCTTTCTTT. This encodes CASSLEWGLNTEAFF.

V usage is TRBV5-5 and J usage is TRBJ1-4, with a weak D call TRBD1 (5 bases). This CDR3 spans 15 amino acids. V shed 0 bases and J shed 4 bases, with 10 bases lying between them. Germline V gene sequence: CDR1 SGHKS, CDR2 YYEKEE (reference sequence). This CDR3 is CASSLVGRVNEKLFF. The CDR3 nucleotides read TGTGCCAGCAGCTTGGTAGGCAGGGTTAATGAAAAACTGTTTTTT.

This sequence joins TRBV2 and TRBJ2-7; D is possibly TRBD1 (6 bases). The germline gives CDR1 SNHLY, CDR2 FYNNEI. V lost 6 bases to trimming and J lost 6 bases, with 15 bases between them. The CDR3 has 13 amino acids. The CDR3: CASSLLQGSEQYF. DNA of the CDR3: TGTGCCAGCAGCCTTCTACAGGGTTCCGAGCAGTACTTC.

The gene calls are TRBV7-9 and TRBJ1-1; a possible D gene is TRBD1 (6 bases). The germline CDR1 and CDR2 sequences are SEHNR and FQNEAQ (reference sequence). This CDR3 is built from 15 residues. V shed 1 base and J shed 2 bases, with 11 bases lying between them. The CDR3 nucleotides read TGTGCCAGCAGCTTAGATGACAGGAGAAACACTGAAGCTTTCTTT. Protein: CASSLDDRRNTEAFF.

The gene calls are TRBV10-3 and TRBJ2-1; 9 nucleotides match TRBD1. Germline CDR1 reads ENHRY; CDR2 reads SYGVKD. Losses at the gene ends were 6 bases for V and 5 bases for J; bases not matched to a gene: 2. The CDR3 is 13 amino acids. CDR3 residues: CAISRTGDNEQFF. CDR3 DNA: TGTGCCATCAGCAGGACAGGGGACAATGAGCAGTTCTTC.